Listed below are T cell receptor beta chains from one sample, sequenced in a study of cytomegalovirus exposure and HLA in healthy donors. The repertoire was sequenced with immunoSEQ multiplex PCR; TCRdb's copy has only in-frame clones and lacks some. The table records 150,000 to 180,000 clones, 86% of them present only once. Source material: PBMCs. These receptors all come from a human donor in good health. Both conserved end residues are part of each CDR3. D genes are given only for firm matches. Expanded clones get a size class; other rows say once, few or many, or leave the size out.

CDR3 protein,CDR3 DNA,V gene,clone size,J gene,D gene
CASSPDRDNEQFF,TGTGCCAGCAGCCCTGACAGAGACAATGAGCAGTTCTTC,TRBV13,-,TRBJ2-1,-
CASSLSTYNEQFF,TGTGCCAGCAGCTTAAGTACCTACAATGAGCAGTTCTTC,TRBV7-3,few,TRBJ2-1,-
CASSFSLDIDTQYF,TGTGCCAGCAGCTTCAGCCTCGACATAGATACGCAGTATTTT,TRBV5-6,-,TRBJ2-3,-
CASSMSGSGFEPQHF,TGTGCCAGTAGTATGTCAGGCAGCGGGTTTGAGCCCCAGCATTTT,TRBV19,-,TRBJ1-5,-
CASRATGAYEQYF,TGTGCCAGCAGAGCCACAGGGGCCTACGAGCAGTACTTC,TRBV2,few,TRBJ2-7,TRBD1
CASSPRWSVSYNEQFF,TGTGCCAGCAGCCCCCGATGGAGCGTCTCCTACAATGAGCAGTTCTTC,TRBV11-2,-,TRBJ2-1,-
CASSPRTGSRVYSPLHF,TGTGCCAGCAGCCCAAGGACAGGGTCGAGGGTATATTCACCCCTCCACTTT,TRBV9,-,TRBJ1-6,TRBD1
CASSRNQVNTEAFF,TGCGCCAGCAGCCGAAACCAGGTGAACACTGAAGCTTTCTTT,TRBV4-3,-,TRBJ1-1,-
CASSPPRAGILLPRGETQYF,TGCGCCAGCAGCCCCCCCCGGGCGGGGATACTACTACCCCGGGGGGAGACCCAGTACTTC,TRBV4-1,-,TRBJ2-5,-
CASTRLRGDNEQFF,TGTGCCAGCACCAGACTGCGGGGCGACAATGAGCAGTTCTTC,TRBV6-1,-,TRBJ2-1,-
CASKLAGEYNEQFF,TGTGCCAGCAAACTAGCGGGGGAGTACAATGAGCAGTTCTTC,TRBV7-2,-,TRBJ2-1,TRBD2
CASSNKNSYEQYF,TGCGCCAGCAGCAACAAGAACTCCTACGAGCAGTACTTC,TRBV10-1,few,TRBJ2-7,-
CASAGGGFDGYTF,TGTGCCAGCGCTGGGGGAGGGTTTGATGGCTACACCTTC,TRBV28,-,TRBJ1-2,-
CASSPGRNTEAFF,TGTGCCAGCAGCCCGGGTAGAAACACTGAAGCTTTCTTT,TRBV7-2,-,TRBJ1-1,-
CASSLAQGLAGGETQYF,TGCGCCAGCAGCTTGGCCCAGGGACTAGCGGGGGGAGAGACCCAGTACTTC,TRBV5-1,-,TRBJ2-5,TRBD2
CASSIERQAEAFF,TGTGCCAGTAGTATAGAGCGACAGGCTGAAGCTTTCTTT,TRBV19,-,TRBJ1-1,-
CASSSMTAGPYEQYF,TGTGCCAGTAGTTCCATGACGGCGGGACCCTACGAGCAGTACTTC,TRBV19,-,TRBJ2-7,-
CASSLDQAQSGYEQYF,TGTGCCAGCAGCTTAGATCAAGCACAATCAGGGTACGAGCAGTACTTC,TRBV11-2,-,TRBJ2-7,-
CASSLDRGEEDQPQHF,TGTGCCAGCAGCTTGGACAGGGGGGAGGAGGATCAGCCCCAGCATTTT,TRBV7-8,-,TRBJ1-5,TRBD1
CASSLGGGYNEQFF,TGTGCCAGCAGTCTAGGGGGCGGTTACAATGAGCAGTTCTTC,TRBV7-2,-,TRBJ2-1,TRBD1
CASTADRFLSYEQYF,TGTGCCAGCACCGCCGACAGGTTCCTTTCCTACGAGCAGTACTTC,TRBV7-8,-,TRBJ2-7,-
CASSEWFRGSNTEAFF,TGTGCCAGCAGTGAGTGGTTTCGGGGGTCAAACACTGAAGCTTTCTTT,TRBV2,-,TRBJ1-1,-
CASSSGTGGREQYF,TGTGCCAGCAGCTCCGGGACAGGGGGCCGCGAGCAGTACTTC,TRBV5-4,-,TRBJ2-7,TRBD1
CASSHSTGGSYNEQFF,TGCGCCAGCAGCCATTCGACAGGGGGCTCCTACAATGAGCAGTTCTTC,TRBV5-1,-,TRBJ2-1,TRBD1
CASSPGTAARNEQFF,TGTGCCAGCAGCCCCGGGACAGCCGCCCGCAATGAGCAGTTCTTC,TRBV7-9,few,TRBJ2-1,TRBD1
CAIRGTGATGELFF,TGTGCTATTCGGGGGACAGGGGCCACCGGGGAGCTGTTTTTT,TRBV19,few,TRBJ2-2,TRBD1
CASSLGTGYNEQFF,TGCGCCAGCAGCTTGGGGACAGGGTACAATGAGCAGTTCTTC,TRBV5-1,-,TRBJ2-1,TRBD1
CASSVEARGRTEAFF,TGTGCCAGCAGCGTAGAGGCGAGGGGGCGGACTGAAGCTTTCTTT,TRBV9,few,TRBJ1-1,TRBD1
CASSKYRGPYTF,TGTGCCAGCAGCAAATATAGAGGGCCCTACACCTTC,TRBV21-1,-,TRBJ1-2,-
CASSSQDGYTF,TGTGCCAGCAGCTCCCAGGATGGCTACACCTTC,TRBV11-3,-,TRBJ1-2,-
CASSELQGSYEQYF,TGTGCCAGCAGTGAATTACAGGGGTCCTACGAGCAGTACTTC,TRBV25-1,-,TRBJ2-7,TRBD1
CASSFGGDEETQYF,TGTGCCAGCAGTTTCGGAGGGGACGAGGAGACCCAGTACTTC,TRBV28,-,TRBJ2-5,-
CASRPRGIGIQYF,TGTGCCAGCAGACCCAGGGGGATAGGCATTCAGTACTTC,TRBV28,-,TRBJ2-4,TRBD1